This TCR beta chain was captured by sequencing in a study of blood T cell repertoires in COVID-19. Study background: Sources were T cells, B-cell-depleted T cells, or PBMCs; the material itself was cDNA or gDNA.

Under the authors' procedure: Nucleated cell number was recorded as an estimate derived from reference gene primer amplification. Assay: immunoSEQ multiplex PCR; the TCRdb copy retains only in-frame clones and omits some. Clone size and V and J calls were adopted from that table, with D and trimming inferred from the DNA. The table includes 45,000 to 65,000 clones, approximately 80% detected once. CDR1 is SGHRS, CDR2 YFSETQ, per germline. The CDR3 has 14 residues. The V end lost 4 bases, the J end lost 4 bases, and 12 bases lay between the germline ends. This clonotype was sampled from a human donor in a cohort sampled during active COVID-19. The chain carries TRBV5-1 and TRBJ2-1, with D perhaps TRBD2 (5 bases). The sample was peripheral blood. Here the CDR3 DNA reads TGCGCCAGCAGCACCGGTGGGGAGTACAATGAGCAGTTCTTC. It translates to CASSTGGEYNEQFF. Full variable domain (rest looked up from reference TRBV5-1 and TRBJ2-1): KAGVTQTPRYLIKTRGQQVTLSCSPISGHRSVSWYQQTPGQGLQFLFEYFSETQRNKGNFPGRFSGRQFSNSRSEMNVSTLELGDSALYLCASSTGGEYNEQFFGPGTRLTVL.